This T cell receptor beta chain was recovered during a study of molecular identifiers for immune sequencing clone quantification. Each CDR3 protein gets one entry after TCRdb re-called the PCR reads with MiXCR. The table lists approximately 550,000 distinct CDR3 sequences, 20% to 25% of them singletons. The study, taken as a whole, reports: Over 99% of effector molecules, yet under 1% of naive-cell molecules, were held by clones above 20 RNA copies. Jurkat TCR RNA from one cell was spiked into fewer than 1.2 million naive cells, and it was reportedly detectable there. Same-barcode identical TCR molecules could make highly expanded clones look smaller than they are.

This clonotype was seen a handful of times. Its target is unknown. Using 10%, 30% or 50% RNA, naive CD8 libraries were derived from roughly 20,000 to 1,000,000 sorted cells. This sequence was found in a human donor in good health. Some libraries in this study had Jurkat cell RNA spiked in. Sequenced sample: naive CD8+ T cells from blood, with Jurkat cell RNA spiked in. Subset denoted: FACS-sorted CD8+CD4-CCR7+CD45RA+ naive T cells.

The CDR3 loop reads CASSTDPMAYEQYF. CDR3 sequence (DNA): TGTGCCAGTAGTACCGACCCCATGGCCTACGAGCAGTACTTC. This chain connects TRBV19 to TRBJ2-7; D ambiguous. The CDR3 has 14 residues. Germline-derived CDR1 and CDR2 are LNHDA and SQIVND (reference sequence). V shed 4 bases and J shed 2 bases, with 12 bases lying between them.